This T cell receptor beta chain originates from a study of T cell changes during pregnancy in multiple sclerosis. The V end lost 4 bases, the J end lost 7 bases, and 14 bases lay between the germline ends. This CDR3 contains 15 residues. Germline loops: CDR1 SGHAT, CDR2 FQNNGV. Measured with immunoSEQ multiplex PCR; TCRdb has only the in-frame clones, and not every one. The table shows tens of thousands of clones, with about 92% occurring only once. This sequence was found in a female donor in good health, enrolled as a control in a pregnancy study. Here the sequenced sample was CD8+ T cells from peripheral blood mononuclear cells, taken in the third trimester of pregnancy. V is TRBV11-2 and J is TRBJ1-6; TRBD1 is a possible D gene (5 bases). The CDR3 DNA follows: TGTGCCAGCAGCTCGACCGGGGGGACGAATTCACCCCTCCACTTT. This codes for CASSSTGGTNSPLHF.